The rows below give T cell receptor beta chains drawn from one sample of a study of vaccination effects on CD4 cells after COVID-19. Their antigens are not known. The assay was immunoSEQ multiplex PCR, and TCRdb's table has in-frame clones only and misses some. The data show roughly 40,000 clones, around 66% seen once. Sequenced here: CD4+ T cells from PBMCs cultured without peptide, sampled after COVID-19 vaccination. Source of these receptors: a human donor who received a COVID-19 vaccine. CDR3s include the opening cysteine and the closing phenylalanine or tryptophan. The D gene is left open where the match is weak. Some rows have no size entry. The others give once, few or many, or a class for an expanded clone.

v_call: TRBV19; d_call: TRBD1; j_call: TRBJ2-3; clone_size: NA; cdr3_aa: CASSPGQFTDTQYF; cdr3_nt: TGTGCCAGTAGTCCGGGACAGTTCACAGATACGCAGTATTTT
v_call: TRBV19; d_call: NA; j_call: TRBJ1-1; clone_size: medium-sized; cdr3_aa: CASSLTGPSNTEAFF; cdr3_nt: TGTGCCAGTAGCTTAACGGGACCGTCGAACACTGAAGCTTTCTTT
v_call: TRBV10-1; d_call: TRBD2; j_call: TRBJ2-7; clone_size: NA; cdr3_aa: CASRPTSGGLQYF; cdr3_nt: TGCGCCAGCAGACCGACTAGCGGGGGTCTGCAGTACTTC
v_call: TRBV5-4; d_call: NA; j_call: TRBJ1-4; clone_size: few; cdr3_aa: CASRNTGGLDEKLFF; cdr3_nt: TGTGCCAGCAGAAATACCGGGGGACTGGATGAAAAACTGTTTTTT
v_call: TRBV5-6; d_call: TRBD2; j_call: TRBJ2-5; clone_size: NA; cdr3_aa: CASSMGTSGGFGQYF; cdr3_nt: TGTGCCAGCAGCATGGGGACTAGCGGGGGGTTCGGCCAGTACTTC
v_call: TRBV5-1; d_call: NA; j_call: TRBJ2-2; clone_size: few; cdr3_aa: CASSLVAANTGELFF; cdr3_nt: TGCGCCAGCAGCTTGGTAGCGGCGAACACCGGGGAGCTGTTTTTT
v_call: TRBV5-1; d_call: NA; j_call: TRBJ1-5; clone_size: few; cdr3_aa: CASSLGQPGGNQPQHF; cdr3_nt: TGCGCCAGCAGCCTAGGACAACCGGGGGGCAATCAGCCCCAGCATTTT
v_call: TRBV10-1; d_call: NA; j_call: TRBJ2-7; clone_size: NA; cdr3_aa: CASSDGGASYEQYF; cdr3_nt: TGCGCCAGCAGTGACGGCGGGGCCTCCTACGAGCAGTACTTC
v_call: TRBV29-1; d_call: NA; j_call: TRBJ2-3; clone_size: NA; cdr3_aa: CSVGLTGVDTDTQYF; cdr3_nt: TGCAGCGTTGGCCTGACAGGCGTCGACACAGATACGCAGTATTTT
v_call: TRBV9; d_call: TRBD2; j_call: TRBJ2-3; clone_size: few; cdr3_aa: CASSGVAGAGGTQYF; cdr3_nt: TGTGCCAGCAGCGGAGTAGCGGGCGCTGGGGGGACGCAGTATTTT
v_call: TRBV7-2; d_call: TRBD1; j_call: TRBJ1-6; clone_size: few; cdr3_aa: CASSLGHRGNSPLHF; cdr3_nt: TGTGCCAGCAGCTTAGGACACAGGGGGAATTCACCCCTCCACTTT
v_call: TRBV5-5; d_call: NA; j_call: TRBJ2-3; clone_size: NA; cdr3_aa: CASSLPGGDTQYF; cdr3_nt: TGTGCCAGCAGCTTGCCCGGAGGGGATACGCAGTATTTT
v_call: TRBV19; d_call: NA; j_call: TRBJ2-2; clone_size: NA; cdr3_aa: CASSIQSTGELFF; cdr3_nt: TGTGCCAGTAGTATACAGTCCACCGGGGAGCTGTTTTTT
v_call: TRBV6-1; d_call: NA; j_call: TRBJ1-2; clone_size: NA; cdr3_aa: CASSESERVRGGYTF; cdr3_nt: TGTGCCAGCAGTGAATCGGAGAGGGTTAGAGGTGGCTACACCTTC
v_call: TRBV2; d_call: TRBD2; j_call: TRBJ2-3; clone_size: once; cdr3_aa: CASRRTSGTDTQYF; cdr3_nt: TGTGCCAGCAGGCGGACTAGCGGCACAGATACGCAGTATTTT
v_call: TRBV27; d_call: NA; j_call: TRBJ1-5; clone_size: NA; cdr3_aa: CASSLLVGPNQPQHF; cdr3_nt: TGTGCCAGCAGTTTATTAGTTGGCCCCAATCAGCCCCAGCATTTT
v_call: TRBV5-4; d_call: NA; j_call: TRBJ1-3; clone_size: few; cdr3_aa: CASSLGSLRNTIYF; cdr3_nt: TGTGCCAGCAGCTTAGGAAGCCTAAGAAACACCATATATTTT
v_call: TRBV18; d_call: NA; j_call: TRBJ1-5; clone_size: NA; cdr3_aa: CASSPGTRGNQPQHF; cdr3_nt: TGTGCCAGCTCACCGGGAACCCGGGGCAATCAGCCCCAGCATTTT
v_call: TRBV6-1; d_call: NA; j_call: TRBJ2-7; clone_size: NA; cdr3_aa: CASSEPAGGLYEQYF; cdr3_nt: TGTGCCAGCAGTGAACCGGCAGGGGGGCTCTACGAGCAGTACTTC
v_call: TRBV3-1/TRBV3-2; d_call: NA; j_call: TRBJ1-4; clone_size: once; cdr3_aa: CASSQRRGGEKLFF; cdr3_nt: TGTGCCAGCAGCCAAAGGAGGGGGGGTGAAAAACTGTTTTTT
v_call: TRBV4-2; d_call: NA; j_call: TRBJ1-4; clone_size: few; cdr3_aa: CASSQGGTITTNEKLFF; cdr3_nt: TGTGCCAGCAGCCAGGGCGGGACAATCACAACTAATGAAAAACTGTTTTTT
v_call: TRBV7-9; d_call: NA; j_call: TRBJ1-2; clone_size: few; cdr3_aa: CASSETGNNGYTF; cdr3_nt: TGTGCCAGCAGCGAAACCGGGAACAATGGCTACACCTTC
v_call: TRBV7-9; d_call: NA; j_call: TRBJ1-6; clone_size: NA; cdr3_aa: CASSFGQENSPLHF; cdr3_nt: TGTGCCAGCAGCTTCGGCCAGGAGAATTCACCCCTCCACTTT
v_call: TRBV5-1; d_call: TRBD1; j_call: TRBJ1-3; clone_size: NA; cdr3_aa: CASSSTGQTISGNTIYF; cdr3_nt: TGCGCCAGCAGCTCGACGGGACAGACCATCTCTGGAAACACCATATATTTT
v_call: TRBV10-1; d_call: NA; j_call: TRBJ2-5; clone_size: NA; cdr3_aa: CASSESFRETSTQYF; cdr3_nt: TGCGCCAGCAGTGAGTCGTTCCGGGAGACGTCGACCCAGTACTTC
v_call: TRBV3-1/TRBV3-2; d_call: TRBD1; j_call: TRBJ2-1; clone_size: NA; cdr3_aa: CASSQGGPGTGVNEQFF; cdr3_nt: TGTGCCAGCAGCCAAGGGGGGCCCGGGACAGGGGTCAATGAGCAGTTCTTC
v_call: TRBV19; d_call: TRBD1; j_call: TRBJ1-2; clone_size: NA; cdr3_aa: CASSTPGQGRANYGYTF; cdr3_nt: TGTGCCAGTAGTACACCGGGACAGGGGCGAGCTAACTATGGCTACACCTTC
v_call: TRBV6-1; d_call: NA; j_call: TRBJ2-3; clone_size: NA; cdr3_aa: CASSGSHGSSTDTQYF; cdr3_nt: TGTGCCAGCAGTGGTTCTCACGGCTCTAGCACAGATACGCAGTATTTT
v_call: TRBV4-1; d_call: TRBD1; j_call: TRBJ1-2; clone_size: few; cdr3_aa: CASSQGLRDRGSANYGYTF; cdr3_nt: TGCGCCAGCAGCCAAGGACTCCGGGACAGGGGATCGGCTAACTATGGCTACACCTTC
v_call: TRBV7-9; d_call: TRBD1; j_call: TRBJ1-2; clone_size: NA; cdr3_aa: CASSVQGAGNYGYTF; cdr3_nt: TGTGCCAGCAGCGTACAGGGGGCGGGTAACTATGGCTACACCTTC
v_call: TRBV20-1; d_call: NA; j_call: TRBJ2-7; clone_size: NA; cdr3_aa: CSASKMRERGEQYF; cdr3_nt: TGCAGTGCTAGTAAAATGCGGGAGAGGGGGGAGCAGTACTTC
v_call: TRBV3-1/TRBV3-2; d_call: NA; j_call: TRBJ2-7; clone_size: once; cdr3_aa: CASSQGVVNEQYF; cdr3_nt: TGTGCCAGCAGCCAAGGTGTGGTAAACGAGCAGTACTTC
v_call: TRBV9; d_call: NA; j_call: TRBJ2-2; clone_size: NA; cdr3_aa: CASSVVGGFDTGELFF; cdr3_nt: TGTGCCAGCAGCGTAGTCGGAGGGTTTGACACCGGGGAGCTGTTTTTT
v_call: TRBV12-3/TRBV12-4; d_call: NA; j_call: TRBJ1-5; clone_size: medium-sized; cdr3_aa: CASSTGNGQPQHF; cdr3_nt: TGTGCCAGCAGCACAGGGAACGGGCAGCCCCAGCATTTT
v_call: TRBV5-1; d_call: NA; j_call: TRBJ1-6; clone_size: NA; cdr3_aa: CASSFSQVGSPLHF; cdr3_nt: TGCGCCAGCAGCTTCTCGCAGGTCGGGTCACCCCTCCACTTT
v_call: TRBV5-1; d_call: TRBD1; j_call: TRBJ2-1; clone_size: NA; cdr3_aa: CASSFEGQGGNEQFF; cdr3_nt: TGCGCCAGCAGCTTTGAGGGACAGGGTGGCAATGAGCAGTTCTTC
v_call: TRBV27; d_call: NA; j_call: TRBJ2-3; clone_size: once; cdr3_aa: CASSFPGSTDTQYF; cdr3_nt: TGTGCCAGCAGTTTCCCAGGGAGCACAGATACGCAGTATTTT
v_call: TRBV12-3/TRBV12-4; d_call: NA; j_call: TRBJ1-2; clone_size: NA; cdr3_aa: CASSLGQLYGYTF; cdr3_nt: TGTGCCAGCAGTCTTGGACAGCTATATGGCTACACCTTC
v_call: TRBV5-1; d_call: NA; j_call: TRBJ1-1; clone_size: NA; cdr3_aa: CASSLGGLGLMNTEAFF; cdr3_nt: TGCGCCAGCAGCTTGGGTGGCTTAGGGCTTATGAACACTGAAGCTTTCTTT
v_call: TRBV18; d_call: NA; j_call: TRBJ1-2; clone_size: NA; cdr3_aa: CASSPDTSNYGYTF; cdr3_nt: TGTGCCAGCTCACCGGACACGTCTAACTATGGCTACACCTTC
v_call: TRBV5-4; d_call: TRBD1; j_call: TRBJ1-1; clone_size: NA; cdr3_aa: CASSLRDRGTEAFF; cdr3_nt: TGTGCCAGCAGCCTCCGGGACAGGGGCACTGAAGCTTTCTTT